This record looks at one T cell receptor beta chain sequence and its context. Library preparation (for TCRbeta) was performed with unique molecular identifiers. TCRdb reprocessed the PCR reads with MiXCR, giving one entry per CDR3 protein. Here the sample spans around 680,000 distinct CDR3 sequences, approximately 15% being singletons. This CDR3 region has 14 residues. The V and J ends lost 4 bases and 7 bases respectively, with 11 bases between them. The germline gives CDR1 SGHTA, CDR2 FQGNSA. The record originates from a study of T-cell reconstitution after alpha-beta-depleted transplantation in children.

This clonotype was sampled from a human donor who donated a stem cell graft to a child with acute myeloid leukemia. The rearrangement joins TRBV7-2 to TRBJ1-6, with D maybe TRBD1 (6 bases). Sequencing used PBMCs from the stem cell graft donor, obtained from the stem cell graft. CDR3 protein: CASSYTGLNSPLHF. CDR3 DNA sequence: TGTGCCAGCAGCTATACAGGGTTGAATTCACCCCTCCACTTT.